Below, 30 T cell receptor beta chains from the same sample are listed, as sequenced in a study of T cell responses to AZD1222 COVID-19 vaccine. Repertoires were generated with immunoSEQ multiplex PCR, while TCRdb's copy carries only in-frame clones and drops some. Of fewer than 200,000 clones listed, about 92% are singletons. The specimen was peripheral blood, collected on day 0 of AZD1222 vaccination. The source of these receptors is an adult in good health.

V is TRBV14 and J is TRBJ1-2; possible D gene TRBD1, 6 bases. The V gene lost 5 bases and the J gene lost 7 bases, with 20 bases spanning the gap. Germline CDR1 SGHDN, CDR2 FVKESK. The CDR3 covers 15 residues. The CDR3 DNA reads TGTGCCAGCAGCTTTATAGGGGGGGCTGCCTTTGGCTACACCTTC. Translation: CASSFIGGAAFGYTF.

This clone was recorded once. The chain has TRBV19 and TRBJ1-2; 7 nucleotides agree with TRBD1. This CDR3 spans 16 amino acids. Looked up from germline, CDR1 is LNHDA and CDR2 is SQIVND (reference sequence). With 6 bases clipped from V and 0 bases from J, the junction kept 10 bases outside the gene matches. The CDR3 DNA reads as TGTGCCAGTAGGCCCTCCGGGACAGAGTCTAACTATGGCTACACCTTC. Its protein product is CASRPSGTESNYGYTF.

The genes are TRBV19 and TRBJ2-5; the match to TRBD2 covers 7 bases. Germline V CDR1 and CDR2: LNHDA, SQIVND (reference sequence). This CDR3 has 14 amino acids. The ends lost 3 bases at V and 5 bases at J; junction bases unmatched: 6. The CDR3 DNA sequence: TGTGCCAGTAGTATGGGCCTAGCGGTTGAGACCCAGTACTTC. This gives the protein CASSMGLAVETQYF.

This clone showed up just once. This rearrangement joins TRBV6-5 to TRBJ2-1, with no clear D. The V and J ends lost 2 bases and 7 bases respectively, with 18 bases between them. Germline V lookup: CDR1 MNHEY, CDR2 SVGAGI. The CDR3 runs to 16 residues. CDR3 in DNA: TGTGCCAGCAGTTACGGGGTTCGATGGGATTCAAATGAGCAGTTCTTC. It encodes CASSYGVRWDSNEQFF.

The chain recombines TRBV5-5 with TRBJ1-1, with D perhaps TRBD1 (6 bases). Trimming shortened V by 4 bases and J by 5 bases, and 21 bases separated the two germline ends. This CDR3 has 16 amino acids. Germline CDR1 SGHKS, CDR2 YYEKEE (reference sequence). The CDR3 loop reads CASSIPGRGARTEAFF. The DNA for the CDR3 is TGTGCCAGCAGCATACCGGGGCGGGGGGCAAGGACTGAAGCTTTCTTT.

This chain joins TRBV3-1 (or the pseudogene TRBV3-2) and TRBJ1-1; no clear D gene. V was clipped by 1 base and J by 1 base, with 13 bases between them. CDR1 and CDR2 (germline): LGHDT, YNNKEL (reference sequence). This CDR3 is built from 16 residues. CDR3 sequence (DNA): TGTGCCAGCAGCCAAGTCCCGGGAGTGGGGAACACTGAAGCTTTCTTT. It is translated as CASSQVPGVGNTEAFF.

The V gene is TRBV5-1, the J gene TRBJ2-2; possible D gene TRBD1, 5 bases. The V gene's germline CDR1 is SGHRS and CDR2 YFSETQ. V shed 0 bases and J shed 4 bases, with 10 bases lying between them. The CDR3 runs to 15 residues. The CDR3: CASSLDQGGTGELFF. The CDR3 nucleotides read TGCGCCAGCAGCTTGGATCAGGGTGGCACCGGGGAGCTGTTTTTT.

The chain is built from TRBV19 and TRBJ1-6; no reliable D call. Per germline, CDR1 LNHDA and CDR2 SQIVND (reference sequence). Trimming shortened V by 7 bases and J by 3 bases, and 10 bases separated the two germline ends. There are 14 residues in the CDR3. Here the CDR3 DNA reads TGTGCCAGTAAAATTGCTGGCTATAATTCACCCCTCCACTTT. Its protein product is CASKIAGYNSPLHF.

This chain joins TRBV28 and TRBJ1-1; D gene uncertain. Germline V gene lookup returns CDR1 MDHEN and CDR2 SYDVKM. Trimming removed 5 bases at V and 4 bases at J, with 11 bases between. This CDR3 has 13 residues. The CDR3 sequence is CASSAPLGTEAFF. The CDR3 bases are TGTGCCAGCAGTGCCCCCCTGGGCACTGAAGCTTTCTTT.

A note on this clone: The junction does not match germline at one end; this may be a read error. J is TRBJ2-5 and V is TRBV6-1; D uncertain. The CDR3 covers 14 residues. Germline V gene sequence: CDR1 MNHNS, CDR2 SASEGT. This CDR3 is CASREDLGYETQYF. DNA for the CDR3: TGTGCCAGCAGAGAAGATTTAGGGTACGAGACCCAGTACTTC.

This clone has only a few counts. This chain joins TRBV19 and TRBJ2-2; possible D gene TRBD2, 5 bases. The CDR3 sequence is 16 residues long. Trimming removed 5 bases from V and 2 bases from J, with 15 bases in between. Germline V gene lookup returns CDR1 LNHDA and CDR2 SQIVND (reference sequence). CDR3 loop: CASSGSGVGNTGELFF. In DNA, the CDR3 is TGTGCCAGTAGTGGGTCCGGGGTTGGTAACACCGGGGAGCTGTTTTTT.

This clone was picked up one time. The V gene is TRBV6-4, the J gene TRBJ2-3; tentatively, D is TRBD1 or TRBD2 (5 bases each). This CDR3 comprises 15 residues. Germline CDR1 MRHNA, CDR2 SNTAGT. V was trimmed by 10 bases and J by 1 base, leaving 18 bases between them. The DNA of the CDR3 is TGTGCCACCGGAGAGGGACCTGGGGGCACAGATACGCAGTATTTT. Amino acid sequence: CATGEGPGGTDTQYF.

This rearrangement joins TRBV19 to TRBJ2-5; TRBD1 aligns across 10 bases. The CDR3 sequence is 15 residues long. V lost 1 base and J lost 4; bases outside the gene matches: 3. The germline V gene encodes CDR1 LNHDA and CDR2 SQIVND (reference sequence). For the CDR3, the DNA is TGTGCCAGTAGTATAGCAAGGACAGGGGGAGAGACCCAGTACTTC. Its translation is CASSIARTGGETQYF.

The genes are TRBV27 and TRBJ1-5; 9 bases agree with TRBD1. This CDR3 comprises 15 residues. The V segment lost 1 base and the J segment 6 bases; nucleotides outside the gene matches: 4. CDR1 and CDR2 (germline): MNHEY, SMNVEV (reference sequence). The chain's CDR3 is CASSLWGQGGQPQHF. The CDR3 nucleotides are TGTGCCAGCAGTTTATGGGGACAGGGAGGTCAGCCCCAGCATTTT.

The rearrangement links TRBV7-8 to TRBJ1-2, with TRBD1 matching over 7 bases. This CDR3 contains 14 residues. J gave up 4 bases and V 1 base, and 3 bases lay outside the gene matches. The germline gives CDR1 SGHVS, CDR2 FQNEAQ. The CDR3 coding sequence is TGTGCCAGCAGCTTAGGTGGGACAGCCTATGGCTACACCTTC. It encodes CASSLGGTAYGYTF.

The chain employs TRBV6-5 and TRBJ2-2; 8 bases fit TRBD2. V gave up 7 bases and J gave up 3 bases; unmatched junction bases: 4. Germline V gene data show CDR1 as MNHEY and CDR2 as SVGAGI. The CDR3 sequence is 14 residues long. CDR3 in DNA: TGTGCCAGCATTCGGGGGGGGGACACCGGGGAGCTGTTTTTT. Amino acids: CASIRGGDTGELFF.

V gene TRBV18 combines with J gene TRBJ1-3; D ambiguous. The germline V gene has CDR1 KGHSH and CDR2 LQKENI. The CDR3 consists of 14 residues. V gave up 2 bases and J gave up 1 base, with 6 bases separating them. In nucleotides, the CDR3 is TGTGCCAGCTCACCAGGGGAATCTGGAAACACCATATATTTT. This gives the protein CASSPGESGNTIYF.

The CDR3 DNA is TGTGCCAGCAGCCAAGATAAGACAGGGCCAGAGAATTCACCCCTCCACTTT. Amino acids: CASSQDKTGPENSPLHF. The gene calls are TRBV3-1 (or the pseudogene TRBV3-2) and TRBJ1-6; 7 bases align to TRBD1. This CDR3 is 17 amino acids long. Trimming cost V 0 bases and J 7 bases; bases outside gene matches: 9. CDR1 and CDR2 from the germline V gene are LGHDT and YNNKEL (reference sequence).

To note about this clone: One junction end does not reproduce the germline sequence, and a read error may be involved. The genes are TRBV9 and TRBJ2-5; D is tentatively TRBD1 or TRBD2 (5 bases each). Germline V gene sequence: CDR1 SGDLS, CDR2 YYNGEE. This CDR3 region has 16 residues. This CDR3 reads CASSAIARDPSEAQYF. The CDR3 bases are TGTGCCAGCAGCGCAATAGCCCGGGACCCCTCAGAGGCCCAGTACTTC.

The CDR3 coding sequence is TGTGCCAGCAGTTACCCGGGGCCAAACACTGAAGCTTTCTTT. It specifies CASSYPGPNTEAFF. The rearrangement uses TRBV6-6 and TRBJ1-1; possible D gene TRBD1, 5 bases. Trimming stripped 2 bases from V and 2 bases from J, with 9 bases between. The V gene's germline CDR1 is MNHNY and CDR2 SVGAGI (reference sequence). The CDR3 totals 14 residues.

The chain employs TRBV6-1 and TRBJ1-3; no definite D call. The CDR3 length is 15 residues. CDR1 and CDR2 (germline): MNHNS, SASEGT. V lost 3 bases and J 0 bases, leaving 9 bases between the germline ends. The CDR3 DNA follows: TGTGCCAGCAGTGATCAGCCGAGCTCTGGAAACACCATATATTTT. This gives the protein CASSDQPSSGNTIYF.

DNA of the CDR3: TGTGCCAGCAGCTTAGGTAAGGGCTTGAACACTGAAGCTTTCTTT. It encodes CASSLGKGLNTEAFF. The genes are TRBV11-2 and TRBJ1-1; D is unclear. This CDR3 region has 15 residues. V dropped 1 base and J dropped 0 bases, with 9 bases sitting between them. CDR1 SGHAT and CDR2 FQNNGV come from the germline V gene.

The V and J genes are TRBV19 and TRBJ1-2, with D perhaps matching TRBD1 (6 bases). V lost 6 bases and J lost 4, with 12 bases in between. The CDR3 extends over 13 amino acids. Germline V gene sequence: CDR1 LNHDA, CDR2 SQIVND (reference sequence). The CDR3 here is CASSGGGGYGYTF. The CDR3 DNA reads TGTGCCAGTAGCGGGGGGGGCGGCTATGGCTACACCTTC.

V is TRBV28 and J is TRBJ1-3, with 7 bases aligning to TRBD1. The CDR3 loop spans 14 amino acids. The trim removed 6 bases at V and 2 bases at J, leaving 4 bases unmatched. The V gene's germline CDR1 is MDHEN and CDR2 SYDVKM. CDR3: CASRADRAGNTIYF. Here the CDR3 DNA reads TGTGCCAGCAGGGCCGACAGGGCTGGAAACACCATATATTTT.

The chain links TRBV2 to TRBJ1-6; D possibly corresponds to TRBD1 (5 bases). V lost 6 bases and J 5 bases, leaving 11 bases between the germline ends. This CDR3 spans 14 amino acids. In germline, CDR1 is SNHLY, CDR2 FYNNEI. This CDR3 is CASSGDYDNSPLHF. The CDR3 bases are TGTGCCAGCAGCGGGGACTACGATAATTCACCCCTCCACTTT.

V gene TRBV7-9 combines with J gene TRBJ2-5, with 10 bases that match TRBD2. From germline, CDR1 is SEHNR and CDR2 FQNEAQ (reference sequence). The length of the CDR3 is 18 residues. V lost 0 bases to trimming and J lost 2 bases; unmatched junction nucleotides: 9. The CDR3 DNA sequence: TGTGCCAGCAGCTTAGCCCACGGACTAGCGGTTCCACAAGAGACCCAGTACTTC. Amino acid sequence: CASSLAHGLAVPQETQYF. The entire variable domain, with the rest obtained from reference TRBV7-9 and TRBJ2-5, is as follows: DTGVSQNPRHKITKRGQNVTFRCDPISEHNRLYWYRQTLGQGPEFLTYFQNEAQLEKSRLLSDRFSAERPKGSFSTLEIQRTEQGDSAMYLCASSLAHGLAVPQETQYFGPGTRLLVL.

The chain employs TRBV4-2 and TRBJ2-3, with 7 positions matching TRBD1. V lost 3 bases, J lost 10 bases, and 4 bases stayed unmatched. The CDR3 extends over 12 amino acids. Per germline, CDR1 LGHNA and CDR2 YNFKEQ. CDR3 bases: TGTGCCAGCAGCCAGGGCCAGGGGGCGCAGTATTTT. The encoded protein is CASSQGQGAQYF.

CDR3: CASSEGASGQETQYF. The CDR3 nucleotides read TGCGCCAGCAGTGAGGGGGCTAGCGGGCAAGAGACCCAGTACTTC. The V and J genes are TRBV10-1 and TRBJ2-5, with 8 nucleotides matching TRBD2. There are 15 residues in the CDR3. The trim removed 2 bases at V and 2 bases at J, leaving 4 bases unmatched. In germline, CDR1 is WNHNN, CDR2 SYGVQD (reference sequence).

In the case of this clone: The sample contains more than one DNA sequence encoding this CDR3. The chain is built from TRBV5-1 and TRBJ2-1; 8 positions match TRBD2. The CDR3 extends over 16 amino acids. Unmatched junction bases numbered 4, after V lost 2 bases and J lost 0 bases. In germline, CDR1 is SGHRS, CDR2 YFSETQ. The CDR3 DNA reads as TGCGCCAGCAGCTTCAGCGGGGGCAGCTCCTACAATGAGCAGTTCTTC. Protein product: CASSFSGGSSYNEQFF.

V usage is TRBV19 and J usage is TRBJ2-6; D is perhaps TRBD1 (5 bases). CDR1 and CDR2 (germline): LNHDA, SQIVND (reference sequence). V shed 4 bases and J shed 0 bases, with 10 bases lying between them. This CDR3 is built from 16 residues. The CDR3 spells CASSSGQASGANVLTF. The CDR3 nucleotides read TGTGCCAGTAGTAGCGGACAAGCCTCTGGGGCCAACGTCCTGACTTTC.